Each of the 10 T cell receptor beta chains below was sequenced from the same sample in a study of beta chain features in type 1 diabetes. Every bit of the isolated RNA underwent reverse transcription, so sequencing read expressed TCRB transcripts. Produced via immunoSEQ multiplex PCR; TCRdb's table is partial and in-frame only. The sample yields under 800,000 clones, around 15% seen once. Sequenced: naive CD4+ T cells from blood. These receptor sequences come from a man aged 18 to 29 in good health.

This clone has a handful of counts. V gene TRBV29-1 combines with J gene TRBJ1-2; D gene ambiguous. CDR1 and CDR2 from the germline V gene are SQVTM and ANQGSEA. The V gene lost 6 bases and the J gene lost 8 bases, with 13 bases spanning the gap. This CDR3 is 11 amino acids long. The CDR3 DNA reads TGCAGCGTGCTAAGGACGTGGGGCTACACCTTC. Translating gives CSVLRTWGYTF.

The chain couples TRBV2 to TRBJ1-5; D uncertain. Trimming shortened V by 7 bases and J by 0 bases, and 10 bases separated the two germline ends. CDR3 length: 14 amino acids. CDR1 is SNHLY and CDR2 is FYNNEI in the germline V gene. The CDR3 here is CASKQPYSNQPQHF. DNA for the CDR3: TGTGCCAGCAAACAGCCCTATAGCAATCAGCCCCAGCATTTT.

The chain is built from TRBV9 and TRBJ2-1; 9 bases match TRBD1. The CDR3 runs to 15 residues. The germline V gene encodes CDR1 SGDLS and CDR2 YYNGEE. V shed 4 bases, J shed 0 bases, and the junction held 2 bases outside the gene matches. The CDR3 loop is CASSLDRGSYNEQFF. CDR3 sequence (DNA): TGTGCCAGCAGCCTGGACAGGGGCTCCTACAATGAGCAGTTCTTC.

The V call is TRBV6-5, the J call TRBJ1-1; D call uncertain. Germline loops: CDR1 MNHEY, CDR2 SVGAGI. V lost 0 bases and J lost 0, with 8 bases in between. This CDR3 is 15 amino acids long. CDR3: CASSYSDTVNTEAFF. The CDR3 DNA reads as TGTGCCAGCAGTTACTCAGACACTGTGAACACTGAAGCTTTCTTT.

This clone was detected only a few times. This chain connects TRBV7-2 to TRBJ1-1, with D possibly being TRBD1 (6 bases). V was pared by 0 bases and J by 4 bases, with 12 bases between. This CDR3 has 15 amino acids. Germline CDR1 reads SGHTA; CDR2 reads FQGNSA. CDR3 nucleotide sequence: TGTGCCAGCAGCTTAGCCGCAGGGGTGGCCACTGAAGCTTTCTTT. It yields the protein CASSLAAGVATEAFF.

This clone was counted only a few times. CDR3: CASSSKGRVDEQFF. The DNA for the CDR3 is TGTGCCAGCAGTTCGAAGGGGCGGGTAGATGAGCAGTTCTTC. V is TRBV28 and J is TRBJ2-1; D is tentatively TRBD1 or TRBD2 (5 bases each). V was pared by 4 bases and J by 8 bases, with 15 bases between. Germline CDR1 and CDR2: MDHEN and SYDVKM. The CDR3 contains 14 residues.

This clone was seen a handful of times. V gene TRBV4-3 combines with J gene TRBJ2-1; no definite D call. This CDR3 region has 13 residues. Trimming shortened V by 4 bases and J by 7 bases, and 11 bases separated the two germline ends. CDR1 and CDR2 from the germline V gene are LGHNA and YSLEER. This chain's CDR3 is CASSPRPSNEQFF. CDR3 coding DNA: TGCGCCAGCAGCCCTCGACCTTCTAATGAGCAGTTCTTC.

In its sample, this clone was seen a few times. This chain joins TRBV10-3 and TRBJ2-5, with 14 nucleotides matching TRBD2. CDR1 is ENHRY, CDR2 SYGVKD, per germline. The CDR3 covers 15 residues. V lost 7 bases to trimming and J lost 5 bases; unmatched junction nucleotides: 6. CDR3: CAITRTSGGLETQYF. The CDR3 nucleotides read TGTGCCATCACCCGGACTAGCGGGGGGCTGGAGACCCAGTACTTC.

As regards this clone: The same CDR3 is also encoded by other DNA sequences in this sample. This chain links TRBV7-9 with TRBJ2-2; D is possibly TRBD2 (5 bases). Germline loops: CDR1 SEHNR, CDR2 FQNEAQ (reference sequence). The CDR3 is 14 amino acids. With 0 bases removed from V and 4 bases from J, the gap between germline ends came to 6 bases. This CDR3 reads CASSLAGSTGELFF. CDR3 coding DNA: TGTGCCAGCAGCTTAGCGGGGAGCACCGGGGAGCTGTTTTTT.

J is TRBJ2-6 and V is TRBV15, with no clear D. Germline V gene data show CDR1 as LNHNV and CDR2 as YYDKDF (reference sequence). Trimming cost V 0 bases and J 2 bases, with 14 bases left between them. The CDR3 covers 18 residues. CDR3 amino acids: CATSRDTPGSPGANVLTF. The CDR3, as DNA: TGTGCCACCAGCAGAGATACCCCGGGTTCCCCTGGGGCCAACGTCCTGACTTTC. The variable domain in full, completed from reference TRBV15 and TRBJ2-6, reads DAMVIQNPRYQVTQFGKPVTLSCSQTLNHNVMYWYQQKSSQAPKLLFHYYDKDFNNEADTPDNFQSRRPNTSFCFLDIRSPGLGDTAMYLCATSRDTPGSPGANVLTFGAGSRLTVL.